This entry concerns a single TCR beta chain. This entry is derived from a study of blood T cells in healthy people across ages. The use of a sample-barcoded 5' primer and a J-beta primer mix characterized a second PCR of roughly 7 to 12 cycles. The template-switch adaptor was a 5' adaptor with 12 random nucleotides. It tagged each cDNA molecule. Any given sample supplied a minimum of 3 million CDR3-containing paired-end reads. MiXCR, applied by TCRdb to the 5' RACE reads, yields one record per CDR3 protein. The sample has 650,000 to 800,000 distinct CDR3 sequences, under 65% seen once. Germline CDR1 and CDR2: SQVTM and ANQGSEA. V lost 0 bases and J 9 bases, leaving 14 bases between the germline ends. This CDR3 has 13 residues.

Material for sequencing was blood. J is TRBJ2-5 and V is TRBV29-1; possible D gene TRBD1, 8 bases. The sequence was collected from a woman aged 80 or over in good health. CDR3 in amino acids: CSVEDTGGEAQYF. CDR3 in DNA: TGCAGCGTTGAAGATACAGGGGGGGAGGCCCAGTACTTC. Variable domain in full (rest from reference TRBV29-1 and TRBJ2-5): SAVISQKPSRDICQRGTSLTIQCQVDSQVTMMFWYRQQPGQSLTLIATANQGSEATYESGFVIDKFPISRPNLTFSTLTVSNMSPEDSSIYLCSVEDTGGEAQYFGPGTRLLVL.